This is a list of T cell receptor beta chains from one sample in a study of blood T cell repertoires in COVID-19. This table comes from immunoSEQ multiplex PCR, and its TCRdb copy is limited to in-frame clones, with some not included. This sample has 89,000 or so clones, with about 85% found just once. Sequencing was done on a sample of peripheral blood. The receptors stem from a human donor in a cohort sampled during active COVID-19. Each CDR3 is given with its conserved first and last residue. D genes are given only for firm matches.

j_call	d_call	v_call	cdr3_aa
TRBJ1-1	.	TRBV7-9	CASSFPGNTEAFF
TRBJ1-2	.	TRBV2	CASRTGLTKGGYTF
TRBJ1-5	.	TRBV5-6	CASSLGAGGAQHF
TRBJ2-1	.	TRBV28	CASSFSYYNEQFF
TRBJ2-1	TRBD1	TRBV28	CASSLGRQGSNEQFF
TRBJ2-3	.	TRBV4-2	CASSHVGPGGTDTQYF
TRBJ1-2	TRBD1	TRBV3-1/TRBV3-2	CASSRDSGTGLRGYTF
TRBJ2-7	.	TRBV7-9	CASSFPGGYEQYF
TRBJ1-5	.	TRBV18	CASSPKRDQPQHF
TRBJ1-2	.	TRBV6-6	CASSYSPGGNGYTF
TRBJ1-5	TRBD1	TRBV23-1	CASIIRPDRPYQPQHF
TRBJ1-1	TRBD1	TRBV7-2	CASSSPDRGRWEAFF
TRBJ2-5	.	TRBV11-2	CASSLDFVRGKQETQYF
TRBJ1-6	.	TRBV6-5	CASSLGQNNSPLHF
TRBJ2-6	.	TRBV5-8	CASSSHVQGVGANVLTF
TRBJ1-5	TRBD1	TRBV7-8	CASSPNRGRNQPQHF
TRBJ1-4	TRBD1	TRBV11-2	CASSLISGQRNEKLFF